This T cell receptor (beta chain) was documented in a study of metastatic and nonmetastatic thyroid tumors. General study points: It was reportedly found that TCR beta diversity was significantly higher in malignant thyroid tumors than in benign nodules, a difference seen in both blood and tumor samples.

TCRdb used MiXCR to call clones anew from the PCR reads. The sample shows tens of thousands of clones, less than 20% of them seen only once. Note on this clone: Its antigen is not known.

The entire patient cohort was treatment-naive prior to thyroid surgery. This sequence originates from a female donor with papillary thyroid cancer or a benign thyroid nodule (not recorded which). Some clones in this sample may be carry-over from other donors' samples. Sequencing was done on a sample of tumor tissue.

CDR3 sequence (DNA): TGCGCCAGCAGCTTACGAACGCCAGCGGCAGCCGACTCCTACGAGCAGTACTTC. Protein: CASSLRTPAAADSYEQYF. The V gene is TRBV5-1, the J gene TRBJ2-7, with D perhaps TRBD2 (5 bases). The CDR3 has 18 amino acids. Germline CDR1 is SGHRS and CDR2 is YFSETQ. The V and J ends lost 2 bases and 0 bases respectively, with 21 bases between them.